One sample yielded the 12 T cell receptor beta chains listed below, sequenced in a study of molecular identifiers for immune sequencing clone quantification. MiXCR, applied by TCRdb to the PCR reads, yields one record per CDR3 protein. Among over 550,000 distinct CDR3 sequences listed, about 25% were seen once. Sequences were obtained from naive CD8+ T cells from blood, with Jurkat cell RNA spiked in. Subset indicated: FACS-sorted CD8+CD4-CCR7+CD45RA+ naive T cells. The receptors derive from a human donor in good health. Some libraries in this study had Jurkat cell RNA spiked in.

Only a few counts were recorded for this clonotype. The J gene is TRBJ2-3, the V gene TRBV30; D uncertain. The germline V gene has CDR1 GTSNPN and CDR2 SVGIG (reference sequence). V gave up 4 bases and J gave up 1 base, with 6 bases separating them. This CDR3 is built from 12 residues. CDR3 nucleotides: TGTGCCTGGACCCTAGGCACAGATACGCAGTATTTT. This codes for CAWTLGTDTQYF.

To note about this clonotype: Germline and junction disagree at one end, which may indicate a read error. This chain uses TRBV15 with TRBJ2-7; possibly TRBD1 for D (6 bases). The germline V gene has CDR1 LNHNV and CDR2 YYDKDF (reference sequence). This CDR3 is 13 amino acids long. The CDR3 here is CAASLDSYYEQYF. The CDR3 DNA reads TGTGCCGCCAGCCTGGACAGCTACTACGAGCAGTACTTC.

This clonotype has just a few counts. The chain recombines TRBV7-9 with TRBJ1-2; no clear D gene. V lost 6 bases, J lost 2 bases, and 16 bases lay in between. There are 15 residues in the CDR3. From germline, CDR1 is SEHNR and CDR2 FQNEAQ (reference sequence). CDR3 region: CASSSSLSENYGYTF. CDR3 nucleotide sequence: TGTGCCAGCAGTTCAAGTCTCAGCGAAAACTATGGCTACACCTTC. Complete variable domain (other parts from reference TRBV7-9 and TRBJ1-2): DTGVSQNPRHKITKRGQNVTFRCDPISEHNRLYWYRQTLGQGPEFLTYFQNEAQLEKSRLLSDRFSAERPKGSFSTLEIQRTEQGDSAMYLCASSSSLSENYGYTFGSGTRLTVV.

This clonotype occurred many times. CDR3 residues: CAWRGGVNQPQHF. CDR3 nucleotides: TGTGCCTGGCGGGGGGGCGTCAATCAGCCCCAGCATTTT. The chain is built from TRBV30 and TRBJ1-5, with TRBD1 as a possible D gene (6 bases). Germline CDR1 reads GTSNPN; CDR2 reads SVGIG (reference sequence). CDR3 size: 13 residues. The germline V and J ends were trimmed by 5 bases and 3 bases, with 11 bases remaining between them. Full variable domain (outside the CDR3, taken from reference TRBV30 and TRBJ1-5): SQTIHQWPATLVQPVGSPLSLECTVEGTSNPNLYWYRQAAGRGLQLLFYSVGIGQISSEVPQNLSASRPQDRQFILSSKKLLLSDSGFYLCAWRGGVNQPQHFGDGTRLSIL.

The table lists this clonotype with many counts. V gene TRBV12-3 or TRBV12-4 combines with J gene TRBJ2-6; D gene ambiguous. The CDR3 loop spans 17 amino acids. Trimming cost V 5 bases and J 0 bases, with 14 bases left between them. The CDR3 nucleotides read TGTGCCAGCAGTATGGGCCAATTTGTCTCTGGGGCCAACGTCCTGACTTTC. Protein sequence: CASSMGQFVSGANVLTF.

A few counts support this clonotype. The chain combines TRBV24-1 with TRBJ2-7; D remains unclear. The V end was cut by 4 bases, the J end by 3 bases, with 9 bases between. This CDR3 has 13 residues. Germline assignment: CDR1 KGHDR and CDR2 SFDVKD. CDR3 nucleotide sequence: TGTGCCACCAGTGAAGGGTCATTCTACGAGCAGTACTTC. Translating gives CATSEGSFYEQYF.

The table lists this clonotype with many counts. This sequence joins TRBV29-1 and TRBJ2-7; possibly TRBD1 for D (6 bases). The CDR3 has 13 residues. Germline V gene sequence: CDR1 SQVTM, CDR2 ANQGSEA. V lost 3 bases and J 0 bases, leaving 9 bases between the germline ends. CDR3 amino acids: CSVEEDSSYEQYF. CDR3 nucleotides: TGCAGCGTTGAGGAGGACAGCTCCTACGAGCAGTACTTC.

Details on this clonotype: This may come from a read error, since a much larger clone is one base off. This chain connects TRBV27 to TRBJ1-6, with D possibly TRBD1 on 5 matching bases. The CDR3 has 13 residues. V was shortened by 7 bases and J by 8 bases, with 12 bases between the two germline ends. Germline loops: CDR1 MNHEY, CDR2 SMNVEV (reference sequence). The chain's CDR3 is CASTYGTYSPLHF. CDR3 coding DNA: TGTGCCAGCACTTACGGGACGTATTCACCCCTCCACTTT.

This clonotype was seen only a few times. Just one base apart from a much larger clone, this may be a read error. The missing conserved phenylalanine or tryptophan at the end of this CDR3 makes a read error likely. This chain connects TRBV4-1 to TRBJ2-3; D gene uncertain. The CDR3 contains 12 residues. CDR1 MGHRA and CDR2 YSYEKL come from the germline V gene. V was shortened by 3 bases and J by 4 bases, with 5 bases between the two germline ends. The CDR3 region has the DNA TGCGCCAGCAGCCAGTTATCAGATACGCAGTATCTT. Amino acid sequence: CASSQLSDTQYL.

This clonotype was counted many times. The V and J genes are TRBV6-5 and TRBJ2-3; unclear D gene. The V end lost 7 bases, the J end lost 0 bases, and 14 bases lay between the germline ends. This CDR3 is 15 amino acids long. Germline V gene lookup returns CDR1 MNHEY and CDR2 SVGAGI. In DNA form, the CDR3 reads TGTGCCAGCACTATAAGTGGGTTTAGCACAGATACGCAGTATTTT. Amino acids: CASTISGFSTDTQYF.

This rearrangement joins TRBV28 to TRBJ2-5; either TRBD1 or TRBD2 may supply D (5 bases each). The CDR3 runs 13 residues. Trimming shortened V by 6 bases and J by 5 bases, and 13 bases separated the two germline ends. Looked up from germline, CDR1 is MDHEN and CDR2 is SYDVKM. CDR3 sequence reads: CASRVGERETQYF. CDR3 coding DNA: TGTGCCAGCAGAGTGGGGGAAAGGGAGACCCAGTACTTC.

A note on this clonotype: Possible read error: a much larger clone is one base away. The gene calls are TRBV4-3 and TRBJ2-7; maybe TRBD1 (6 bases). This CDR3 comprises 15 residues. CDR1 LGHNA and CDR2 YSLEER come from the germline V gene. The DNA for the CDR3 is TGCGCCAGCAGCCAAAACCGGGACACTGCCTACGAGCAGCACTTC. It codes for CASSQNRDTAYEQHF.